Below, 20 T cell receptor beta chains from the same sample are listed, as sequenced in a study of T cell responses to AZD1222 COVID-19 vaccine. Profiling relied on immunoSEQ multiplex PCR, and the TCRdb table lists in-frame clones only, not all of them. Among some 120,000 clones listed, roughly 87% were seen once. Sequencing was performed on peripheral blood, taken on day 0 of AZD1222 vaccination. The receptors derive from an adult in good health.

The V gene is TRBV28, the J gene TRBJ1-1; 9 bases fit TRBD1. The CDR3 runs 18 residues. From germline, CDR1 is MDHEN and CDR2 SYDVKM. Trimming took 5 bases from V and 4 from J; bases not matched to a gene: 17. CDR3 residues: CASSKPRDRVFSGTEAFF. The CDR3 DNA follows: TGTGCCAGCAGTAAACCGCGGGACAGGGTTTTCAGTGGCACTGAAGCTTTCTTT.

CDR3 in amino acids: CASSPGDSPYEQYF. The CDR3 region has the DNA TGTGCCAGCAGCCCCGGGGACAGCCCCTACGAGCAGTACTTC. This chain connects TRBV6-5 to TRBJ2-7; the match to TRBD1 covers 7 bases. The germline V gene has CDR1 MNHEY and CDR2 SVGAGI. The CDR3 has 14 residues. The junction had 7 bases not matched to a gene; V was cut back by 6 bases and J by 2 bases.

This chain connects TRBV28 to TRBJ2-7, with a tentative D call TRBD1 (5 bases). This CDR3 comprises 14 residues. Trimming pared 6 bases from V and 4 bases from J, leaving 16 bases between. The germline gives CDR1 MDHEN, CDR2 SYDVKM. The CDR3 nucleotides are TGTGCCAGCAGGTCAGGGCTATGGGTTTACGAGCAGTACTTC. Its translation: CASRSGLWVYEQYF.

This chain links TRBV12-3 or TRBV12-4 with TRBJ2-1; no clear D. The V end lost 3 bases, the J end lost 10 bases, and 13 bases lay between the germline ends. The CDR3 covers 13 residues. CDR3 coding DNA: TGTGCCAGCAGTTTTCAGACGGGCCGGGAGCAGTTCTTC. Its translation: CASSFQTGREQFF.

CDR3 nucleotides: TGTGCCAGCAGCTTGTTTCAGGGGGATGAAAAACTGTTTTTT. It yields the protein CASSLFQGDEKLFF. The rearrangement links TRBV5-8 to TRBJ1-4, with 7 bases that match TRBD1. The V gene's germline CDR1 is SGHTS and CDR2 YDEGEE. The V and J ends lost 1 base and 6 bases, in that order; junction bases with no gene match: 3. This CDR3 comprises 14 residues.

The gene calls are TRBV5-1 and TRBJ1-2, with a weak D call TRBD1 (5 bases). V lost 5 bases and J lost 8, with 16 bases in between. CDR1 is SGHRS, CDR2 YFSETQ, per germline. The CDR3 runs to 13 residues. Here the CDR3 reads CASRQGREDGYTF. CDR3 bases: TGCGCCAGCAGGCAGGGAAGGGAGGACGGCTACACCTTC.

The rearrangement joins TRBV7-9 to TRBJ1-6; TRBD1 matches 7 bases. This CDR3 spans 16 amino acids. The ends lost 5 bases at V and 10 bases at J; junction bases unmatched: 14. Germline lookup yields CDR1 SEHNR and CDR2 FQNEAQ (reference sequence). The CDR3 DNA follows: TGTGCCAGCAGCATATACACGACAGGGCAGAGGTCACCCCTCCACTTT. Translating it yields CASSIYTTGQRSPLHF.

On this clone itself: This sample includes further DNA sequences coding for the same CDR3. J is TRBJ2-1 and V is TRBV7-2, with D possibly TRBD1 on 6 matching bases. This CDR3 comprises 13 residues. Germline CDR1 SGHTA, CDR2 FQGNSA. The V end was cut by 4 bases, the J end by 4 bases, with 8 bases between. CDR3 bases: TGTGCCAGCAGCTCACAGGGTTACAATGAGCAGTTCTTC. It specifies CASSSQGYNEQFF.

The J gene is TRBJ2-5, the V gene TRBV7-2; D gene uncertain. The CDR3 spans 15 residues. Germline values: CDR1 SGHTA, CDR2 FQGNSA. V lost 5 bases and J lost 2, with 15 bases in between. The CDR3 region has the DNA TGTGCCAGCAGCCCGCGACGGACGGCGCAAGAGACCCAGTACTTC. Translated, it gives CASSPRRTAQETQYF.

The rearrangement joins TRBV5-1 to TRBJ2-1; the D is unclear. Germline assignment: CDR1 SGHRS and CDR2 YFSETQ. There are 15 residues in the CDR3. V was cut by 2 bases and J by 8 bases, with 17 bases left in between. The CDR3 DNA reads as TGCGCCAGCAGCTTCTCTTTGGGTACAATGGATGAGCAGTTCTTC. Its protein is CASSFSLGTMDEQFF.

CDR3 in DNA: TGCGCCAGCAGCCAATTTGTGACGTCACGATCCAGCTCCTATAATTCACCCCTCCACTTT. Translation gives CASSQFVTSRSSSYNSPLHF. V is TRBV4-1 and J is TRBJ1-6; no definite D call. Germline V CDR1 and CDR2: MGHRA, YSYEKL. The CDR3 length is 20 residues. V lost 2 bases to trimming and J lost 0 bases, with 20 bases between them.

This chain uses TRBV5-8 with TRBJ1-6; 9 bases are a match to TRBD1. This CDR3 is built from 18 residues. V shed 2 bases, J shed 7 bases, and the junction held 13 bases outside the gene matches. Germline CDR1 SGHTS, CDR2 YDEGEE. CDR3 DNA sequence: TGTGCCAGCAGCTTATTTTCCGGGACAGGGAAAAGCAATTCACCCCTCCACTTT. Its protein product is CASSLFSGTGKSNSPLHF.

This chain connects TRBV10-2 to TRBJ2-1; 9 bases align to TRBD1. Germline V gene sequence: CDR1 WSHSY, CDR2 SAAADI. With 2 bases clipped from V and 5 bases from J, the junction kept 4 bases outside the gene matches. This CDR3 spans 15 amino acids. The CDR3 protein is CASSEPWTGDNEQFF. CDR3 nucleotide sequence: TGCGCCAGCAGTGAGCCCTGGACAGGGGACAATGAGCAGTTCTTC.

This chain links TRBV2 with TRBJ2-6; 7 nucleotides line up with TRBD1. CDR1 and CDR2 from the germline V gene are SNHLY and FYNNEI. V dropped 8 bases and J dropped 2; count of bases not matched to a gene: 9. The CDR3 sequence is 16 residues long. CDR3 coding DNA: TGTGCCAGCTCCCTCGACAGGGTCGCTGGGGCCAACGTCCTGACTTTC. Its protein is CASSLDRVAGANVLTF.

The chain links TRBV7-9 to TRBJ1-6, with D maybe TRBD1 (5 bases). V was cut by 1 base and J by 10 bases, with 5 bases left in between. Germline CDR1 SEHNR, CDR2 FQNEAQ (reference sequence). CDR3 length equals 12 residues. CDR3: CASSLGGSPLHF. DNA of the CDR3: TGTGCCAGCAGCTTAGGGGGCTCACCCCTCCACTTT.

This sequence joins TRBV6-6 and TRBJ1-4; weak D call: TRBD1 (6 bases). Trimming stripped 5 bases from V and 3 bases from J, with 16 bases between. The germline V gene encodes CDR1 MNHNY and CDR2 SVGAGI (reference sequence). The CDR3 consists of 16 residues. The CDR3 DNA follows: TGTGCCAGCAGTAGACTTGGGGGGGCAGCTAATGAAAAACTGTTTTTT. It translates to CASSRLGGAANEKLFF.

This clone was seen once. The genes are TRBV13 and TRBJ2-7; D is unresolved. This CDR3 comprises 14 residues. Between the trimmed V and J ends, which lost 2 bases and 0 bases, there was a span of 8 bases. In germline, CDR1 is PRHDT, CDR2 FYEKMQ (reference sequence). The CDR3 DNA sequence: TGTGCCAGCAGCTTACCCCGATTCTCCTACGAGCAGTACTTC. This gives the protein CASSLPRFSYEQYF.

The chain carries TRBV2 and TRBJ2-2; 7 bases align to TRBD1. The V segment lost 6 bases and the J segment 6 bases; nucleotides outside the gene matches: 10. The germline V gene has CDR1 SNHLY and CDR2 FYNNEI. CDR3 length: 15 residues. The CDR3 sequence is CASRKTGEGAGELFF. The CDR3 DNA sequence: TGTGCCAGCAGGAAAACAGGGGAAGGGGCCGGGGAGCTGTTTTTT.

The rearrangement uses TRBV6-5 and TRBJ2-2; D tentatively reads TRBD1 or TRBD2 (5 bases each). V was cut by 0 bases and J by 4 bases, with 12 bases left in between. The germline V gene encodes CDR1 MNHEY and CDR2 SVGAGI. The CDR3 loop spans 16 amino acids. DNA for the CDR3: TGTGCCAGCAGTTACTCGGGGCTAGCTGCCACCGGGGAGCTGTTTTTT. As protein: CASSYSGLAATGELFF.

The chain carries TRBV19 and TRBJ2-1, with 8 bases matching TRBD1. This CDR3 contains 16 residues. Germline lookup yields CDR1 LNHDA and CDR2 SQIVND (reference sequence). V lost 7 bases to trimming and J lost 4 bases; unmatched junction nucleotides: 12. The CDR3: CASTPGRDRIYNEQFF. CDR3 nucleotides: TGTGCCAGTACCCCGGGCCGGGACAGGATATACAATGAGCAGTTCTTC.